These T cell receptor beta chains were read from a single sample in a study of early T cells in non-severe SARS-CoV-2 infection. TCRdb independently ran MiXCR on the 5' RACE reads; one entry per CDR3 protein. Of about 85,000 distinct CDR3 sequences listed, around 15% are singletons. Sequencing used whole blood. These TCRs come from an adult who was a healthcare worker with PCR-confirmed SARS-CoV-2 infection or an uninfected control (not recorded which). CDR3s include the opening cysteine and the closing phenylalanine or tryptophan. A D gene is named only where the DNA matches it firmly. Clone size is not always given. Where it is, it says once, few, many or a class for expanded clones.

length	size	V	D	J	DNA	CDR3
15	few	TRBV5-1	TRBD1	TRBJ2-7	TGCGCCAGCAGCACCCATAACAGGGGCGCCTACGAGCAGTACTTC	CASSTHNRGAYEQYF
15	many	TRBV28	TRBD2	TRBJ2-7	TGTGCCAGCAGTTCTATCTTAGCGGGGGACTACGAGCAGTACTTC	CASSSILAGDYEQYF
14	-	TRBV24-1	-	TRBJ2-3	TGTGCCACCAGTGAAAGGGACTTCACAGATACGCAGTATTTT	CATSERDFTDTQYF
13	-	TRBV7-6	-	TRBJ2-7	TGTGCCAGCAGCTTAAGGGGCCGGGACGAGCAGTACTTC	CASSLRGRDEQYF
14	-	TRBV20-1	TRBD2	TRBJ2-1	TGCAGTGCTAGTGCGGGAGGGATCTACAATGAGCAGTTCTTC	CSASAGGIYNEQFF
14	few	TRBV11-2	TRBD1	TRBJ1-1	TGTGCCAGCAGGGTGGACAGGGGAAGGACTGAAGCTTTCTTT	CASRVDRGRTEAFF
14	-	TRBV4-1	-	TRBJ2-7	TGCGCCAGCAGCCAAGATATAGGGGAGGACGAGCAGTACTTC	CASSQDIGEDEQYF
14	few	TRBV14	-	TRBJ2-1	TGTGCCAGCAGCCAAGATCTCAGAGACAATGAGCAGTTCTTC	CASSQDLRDNEQFF
14	-	TRBV27	TRBD1	TRBJ2-7	TGTGCCAGCAGCCCCCCGAGGGGGCGTCACGAGCAGTACTTC	CASSPPRGRHEQYF
15	-	TRBV6-5	-	TRBJ2-7	TGTGCCAGCAGTTACTCGAGTTTGGGAGCCTACGAGCAGTACTTC	CASSYSSLGAYEQYF
15	few	TRBV6-2/TRBV6-3	-	TRBJ1-5	TGTGCCAGCAGTTACATCTCCCCAAACAATCAGCCCCAGCATTTT	CASSYISPNNQPQHF
16	few	TRBV24-1	-	TRBJ2-4	TGTGCCACCAGTGGCCCTAGCGAGCTGGCCAAAAACATTCAGTACTTC	CATSGPSELAKNIQYF
14	-	TRBV28	-	TRBJ2-1	TGTGCCAGCACTCCAGGGGTAGTTCGTAATGAGCAGTTCTTC	CASTPGVVRNEQFF
14	few	TRBV18	TRBD1	TRBJ2-1	TGTGCCAGCTCACCCCAACAGGGGGCAAATGAGCAGTTCTTC	CASSPQQGANEQFF
16	few	TRBV7-9	-	TRBJ2-7	TGTGCCAGCAGCCCTCTTGGACAGCTAAGCTCCTACGAGCAGTACTTC	CASSPLGQLSSYEQYF
14	few	TRBV7-2	-	TRBJ2-3	TGTGCCAGCAGCTTGGGCCCAAGCACAGATACGCAGTATTTT	CASSLGPSTDTQYF
15	-	TRBV5-1	TRBD2	TRBJ2-5	TGCGCCAGCAGCTCTAATAGCGGGAGCCAAGAGACCCAGTACTTC	CASSSNSGSQETQYF
12	-	TRBV4-1	-	TRBJ2-1	TGCGCCAGCAGGGCAGATGGCGGGACTCAGTTCTTC	CASRADGGTQFF
14	-	TRBV20-1	-	TRBJ1-3	TGCAGTGCTAGTCGAGAGGTCTCTGGAAACACCATATATTTT	CSASREVSGNTIYF
14	few	TRBV2	TRBD2	TRBJ2-1	TGTGCCAGCAGCCCGCGGGGGTTACGTGGTGAGCAGTTCTTC	CASSPRGLRGEQFF
13	-	TRBV20-1	TRBD1	TRBJ1-2	TGCAGTGCTAGAGATCGGGACAGGGAAATTTACACCTTC	CSARDRDREIYTF
14	few	TRBV7-9	-	TRBJ2-7	TGTGCCAGCACCCTGGGGCCGCAGAGTGGCGAGCAGTACTTC	CASTLGPQSGEQYF
15	-	TRBV27	-	TRBJ2-7	TGTGCCAGCAGTTCCCTCTCGTACGGGGGTTACGAGCAGTACTTC	CASSSLSYGGYEQYF
14	-	TRBV27	-	TRBJ1-2	TGTGCCAGCAGTCGGGACTCTGGCAGGGACGGCTACACCTTC	CASSRDSGRDGYTF
13	once	TRBV28	TRBD1	TRBJ2-7	TGTGCCAGCAACAGGGGTAGGTCCTACGAGCAGTACTTC	CASNRGRSYEQYF
11	few	TRBV9	-	TRBJ2-2	TGTGCCAGCAGCCCCGGGCGTGAGCTGTTTTTT	CASSPGRELFF
11	few	TRBV29-1	-	TRBJ2-1	TGCAGCGTTGCGTACGATCATGAGCAGTTCTTC	CSVAYDHEQFF
17	few	TRBV7-2	-	TRBJ2-1	TGTGCCAGCAGCCGTGGAGGAGCAGCGGCCCCCTACAATGAGCAGTTCTTC	CASSRGGAAAPYNEQFF
13	many	TRBV5-7	-	TRBJ2-7	TGTGCCAGCAGCTCGGGACTCGAGCGCGAGCAGTACTTC	CASSSGLEREQYF
14	few	TRBV5-4	-	TRBJ2-3	TGTGCCAGCAGCTCCGGGCTCAGCACAGATACGCAGTATTTT	CASSSGLSTDTQYF
14	-	TRBV29-1	-	TRBJ2-2	TGCAGCGTTGATCAGGGAAGGAACACCGGGGAGCTGTTTTTT	CSVDQGRNTGELFF
14	few	TRBV20-1	-	TRBJ1-1	TGCAGTGCTAGGTTCGGGGGGACGTACACTGAAGCTTTCTTT	CSARFGGTYTEAFF
15	-	TRBV27	TRBD2	TRBJ2-2	TGTGCCAGCAGTCAACGCCTAGCGGGAGGTCGGGAGCTGTTTTTT	CASSQRLAGGRELFF
15	-	TRBV29-1	-	TRBJ1-1	TGCAGCGTTGAGCCCCTAGGGGGGGTGAACACTGAAGCTTTCTTT	CSVEPLGGVNTEAFF
13	few	TRBV29-1	-	TRBJ1-4	TGCAGCGGATCGGAAACACTGGGGGAAAAACTGTTTTTT	CSGSETLGEKLFF
15	-	TRBV18	-	TRBJ2-5	TGTGCCAGCTCACCTCGGTCCACGAGTCAAGAGACCCAGTACTTC	CASSPRSTSQETQYF
16	-	TRBV12-3/TRBV12-4	TRBD1	TRBJ1-1	TGTGCCAGCAACCCAGGGACAGGGGTGGGGAACACTGAAGCTTTCTTT	CASNPGTGVGNTEAFF
16	-	TRBV11-2	-	TRBJ1-4	TGTGCCAGCAGCTTAGAGTTTAGGGGATTTAATGAAAAACTGTTTTTT	CASSLEFRGFNEKLFF
13	-	TRBV5-1	-	TRBJ1-1	TGCGCCAGCAGCCAAACAGACAACACTGAAGCTTTCTTT	CASSQTDNTEAFF
14	-	TRBV5-5	-	TRBJ1-2	TGTGCCAGCAGCTTGAGGCCCGGGGACTATGGCTACACCTTC	CASSLRPGDYGYTF
18	few	TRBV6-1	-	TRBJ2-3	TGTGCCAGCAGTGAAGACCCCTATACTTTAGCTAACACAGATACGCAGTATTTT	CASSEDPYTLANTDTQYF
18	-	TRBV28	TRBD2	TRBJ2-2	TGTGCCAGCAGTTTCGGACTAGCGGGAGACCCGAACACCGGGGAGCTGTTTTTT	CASSFGLAGDPNTGELFF
14	few	TRBV6-2/TRBV6-3	TRBD2	TRBJ2-7	TGTGCCAGCAGTGCTAGCGGGAGGGCCGTCGGGCAGTACTTC	CASSASGRAVGQYF
16	few	TRBV7-6	TRBD1	TRBJ2-7	TGTGCCAGCAGCCTGGGGGGGACAGGGTCCTGGTACGAGCAGTACTTC	CASSLGGTGSWYEQYF
11	-	TRBV12-3/TRBV12-4	-	TRBJ1-4	TGTGCCAGCAGTTTGGGTGACAGTACAGATTTT	CASSLGDSTDF
15	many	TRBV2	-	TRBJ1-5	TGTGCCAGCAGTGTCACTCAGGGCGGGGTTCAGCCCCAGCATTTT	CASSVTQGGVQPQHF
13	many	TRBV5-1	-	TRBJ2-3	TGCGCCAGCAGCTTGGAGGGCACAGATACGCAGTATTTT	CASSLEGTDTQYF
14	few	TRBV7-9	-	TRBJ2-2	TGTGCCAGCAGCCAAACCGAGGCGACCGGGGAGCTGTTTTTT	CASSQTEATGELFF
15	few	TRBV7-2	-	TRBJ2-7	TGTGCCAGCAGCTTAGATCCGGGGGAACCCTACGAGCAGTACTTC	CASSLDPGEPYEQYF
15	few	TRBV2	-	TRBJ2-2	TGTGCCAGCCGCATGGACTACCGAACAACCGGGGAGCTGTTTTTT	CASRMDYRTTGELFF
13	many	TRBV5-4	TRBD2	TRBJ2-3	TGTGCCAGCAGCCTCCTAGCGGGAGATACGCAGTATTTT	CASSLLAGDTQYF
14	few	TRBV12-5	-	TRBJ2-3	TGTGCTAGCCCCGGCAGTATGGGGGCAGATACGCAGTATTTT	CASPGSMGADTQYF
14	-	TRBV6-6	-	TRBJ2-7	TGTGCCAGCAGTCCCGACAGAAGAGCCTACGAGCAGTACTTC	CASSPDRRAYEQYF
17	few	TRBV7-2	TRBD2	TRBJ2-1	TGTGCCAGCAGCTCAGCCGGGGGACTAGCGGGAGTCAATGAGCAGTTCTTC	CASSSAGGLAGVNEQFF